This TCR beta chain was recorded in a study of T cell clonality in common variable immunodeficiency. Repertoires were generated with immunoSEQ multiplex PCR, while TCRdb's copy carries only in-frame clones and drops some. This sample carries 50,000 to 60,000 clones and no singletons, and about 2% goes to the top ten. This CDR3 comprises 15 residues. V shed 1 base and J 2 bases; nucleotides not matched to a gene: 6. Germline-derived CDR1 and CDR2 are GTSNPN and SVGIG (reference sequence). Ten or more counts support this clone. Read sequence stops 3 residues before the CDR3 end, and the germline J gene provides the missing end.

This chain joins TRBV30 and TRBJ2-7; 9 positions match TRBD1. This clonotype was obtained from a person aged 18-70 years in good health. Input material: peripheral blood mononuclear cells. The sequenced part of the CDR3 DNA is TGTGCCTGGAGTGCAAACAGGGGGCTAGCCTACGAG. Its protein product is CAWSANRGLAYE. The whole CDR3 protein reads CAWSANRGLAYEQYF.